A single sample gave rise to the 26 T cell receptor beta chains below, sequenced in a study of shared clonotypes between healthy human individuals. Produced via immunoSEQ multiplex PCR; TCRdb's table is partial and in-frame only. The sample shows 2 million to 2.5 million clones, 95% of them seen only once. Sequences were obtained from naive CD4+ T cells sorted from blood. Subset meaning: CD45RA+ positively selected. All receptors derive from a man aged 18 to 30 in good health.

The chain links TRBV14 to TRBJ2-5, with 8 bases identical to TRBD1. Germline-derived CDR1 and CDR2 are SGHDN and FVKESK. This CDR3 comprises 15 residues. With 0 bases clipped from V and 9 bases from J, the junction kept 9 bases outside the gene matches. The CDR3 is CASSQDGTGHRAQYF. DNA for the CDR3: TGTGCCAGCAGCCAAGACGGGACAGGCCACCGGGCCCAGTACTTC.

The V gene is TRBV2, the J gene TRBJ2-2, with D perhaps TRBD2 (6 bases). Germline values: CDR1 SNHLY, CDR2 FYNNEI. The CDR3 has 16 residues. Trimming took off 1 base at V and 2 bases at J, with 11 bases between the two ends. The CDR3 is CASSEVGGHNTGELFF. CDR3 nucleotides: TGTGCCAGCAGTGAAGTTGGAGGGCACAACACCGGGGAGCTGTTTTTT.

Notes on this clone: Other DNA sequences in this specimen translate into the identical CDR3. The chain couples TRBV5-1 to TRBJ2-7, with D perhaps given as TRBD1 or TRBD2 (5 bases each). The CDR3 has 15 residues. Germline CDR1 reads SGHRS; CDR2 reads YFSETQ. Trimming left V 0 bases short and J 0 bases short, with 10 bases between. CDR3 region: CASSLGGYSSYEQYF. CDR3 DNA sequence: TGCGCCAGCAGCTTGGGGGGGTATAGCTCCTACGAGCAGTACTTC.

This clone was observed once. V usage is TRBV4-3 and J usage is TRBJ2-4, with 14 nucleotides matching TRBD2. The V gene's germline CDR1 is LGHNA and CDR2 YSLEER. Trimming cost V 2 bases and J 0 bases; bases outside gene matches: 9. The CDR3 extends over 20 amino acids. DNA for the CDR3: TGCGCCAGCAGCCAAACTACCGGGACTAGCGGGAGTCTAGCCAAAAACATTCAGTACTTC. Its translation is CASSQTTGTSGSLAKNIQYF.

The V call is TRBV11-2, the J call TRBJ2-7; D might be TRBD2 (6 bases). The CDR3 runs 13 residues. V shed 4 bases and J shed 7 bases, with 14 bases lying between them. The germline V gene has CDR1 SGHAT and CDR2 FQNNGV. In nucleotides, the CDR3 is TGTGCCAGCAGCTCCCTTCTAGCGCAAGAGCAGTACTTC. It encodes CASSSLLAQEQYF.

This clone has just one count. The chain links TRBV7-2 to TRBJ1-1; D unclear. Per germline, CDR1 SGHTA and CDR2 FQGNSA. The germline V and J ends were trimmed by 7 bases and 0 bases, with 9 bases remaining between them. CDR3 size: 13 residues. CDR3 in DNA: TGTGCCAGCAAAAACCCTATGAACACTGAAGCTTTCTTT. It encodes CASKNPMNTEAFF.

V gene TRBV6-1 combines with J gene TRBJ1-3, with D tentatively TRBD1 (5 bases). V was pared by 6 bases and J by 2 bases, with 14 bases between. The germline V gene has CDR1 MNHNS and CDR2 SASEGT. The CDR3 is 15 residues long. The CDR3 region has the DNA TGTGCCAGCAGGGCCCTATGGGGGACTGGAAACACCATATATTTT. Protein: CASRALWGTGNTIYF.

The chain combines TRBV29-1 with TRBJ1-1; 10 nucleotides line up with TRBD1. This CDR3 contains 13 residues. Germline CDR1 SQVTM, CDR2 ANQGSEA. The V segment lost 3 bases and the J segment 11 bases; nucleotides outside the gene matches: 9. The CDR3 spells CSVDPGQGERAFF. CDR3 nucleotides: TGCAGCGTTGACCCAGGACAGGGGGAGAGGGCTTTCTTT.

The chain joins TRBV21-1 to TRBJ2-1; the DNA was not used to check the table's D call, TRBD1. TRBV21-1 is a known pseudogene. This CDR3 has 16 amino acids. CDR3 DNA sequence: TGTGCCAGCAGCCGAAAGGGGACAGGGTTTTGGGATGAGCAGTTCTTC. Its protein product is CASSRKGTGFWDEQFF.

The V gene is TRBV18, the J gene TRBJ2-3; D gene unclear. The germline V gene encodes CDR1 KGHSH and CDR2 LQKENI. The CDR3 length is 15 residues. V shed 1 base and J shed 2 bases, with 10 bases lying between them. CDR3 region: CASSPLSISTDTQYF. For the CDR3, the DNA is TGTGCCAGCTCACCACTGTCGATTTCCACAGATACGCAGTATTTT. The variable domain in full, completed from reference TRBV18 and TRBJ2-3, reads NAGVMQNPRHLVRRRGQEARLRCSPMKGHSHVYWYRQLPEEGLKFMVYLQKENIIDESGMPKERFSAEFPKEGPSILRIQQVVRGDSAAYFCASSPLSISTDTQYFGPGTRLTVL.

On this clone itself: Relative to the germline gene, one junction end is altered; a read error may explain this. The chain links TRBV15 to TRBJ1-4; D is perhaps TRBD1 (5 bases). The CDR3 spans 12 residues. Germline lookup yields CDR1 LNHNV and CDR2 YYDKDF (reference sequence). The CDR3 bases are TGTGCCACCGGCAGGGTAAACGAAAAACTGTTTTTT. Its translation: CATGRVNEKLFF. Using reference TRBV15 and TRBJ1-4 for the parts outside the CDR3, the full variable domain is DAMVIQNPRYQVTQFGKPVTLSCSQTLNHNVMYWYQQKSSQAPKLLFHYYDKDFNNEADTPDNFQSRRPNTSFCFLDIRSPGLGDTAMYLCATGRVNEKLFFGSGTQLSVL.

The chain couples TRBV4-1 to TRBJ2-7, with D uncertain. CDR1 and CDR2 (germline): MGHRA, YSYEKL. The length of the CDR3 is 15 residues. V gave up 1 base and J gave up 3 bases, with 13 bases separating them. The CDR3 protein is CASSQGFAVYYEQYF. For the CDR3, the DNA is TGCGCCAGCAGCCAAGGTTTTGCGGTCTACTACGAGCAGTACTTC.

The chain carries TRBV9 and TRBJ2-3; either TRBD1 or TRBD2 may fit D (5 bases each). This CDR3 comprises 16 residues. Deletions cut 0 bases from V and 4 bases from J, with 15 bases between. Germline V gives CDR1 SGDLS, CDR2 YYNGEE. The DNA for the CDR3 is TGTGCCAGCAGCGTAGAAGGGCGTAGAGGGGCAGATACGCAGTATTTT. Protein sequence: CASSVEGRRGADTQYF.

This rearrangement joins TRBV5-4 to TRBJ2-2, with D possibly TRBD1 on 6 matching bases. The V gene's germline CDR1 is SGHNT and CDR2 YYREEE (reference sequence). This CDR3 spans 14 amino acids. Trimming removed 4 bases at V and 3 bases at J, with 10 bases between. The CDR3 spells CASSTDRYTGELFF. For the CDR3, the DNA is TGTGCCAGCAGCACAGACAGGTACACCGGGGAGCTGTTTTTT.

In this sample, this clone turned up once. This chain uses TRBV27 with TRBJ1-5; perhaps TRBD1 as D (5 bases). Germline values: CDR1 MNHEY, CDR2 SMNVEV (reference sequence). Trimming took off 0 bases at V and 5 bases at J, with 8 bases between the two ends. The CDR3 length is 14 residues. CDR3 in amino acids: CASSLSSGDQPQHF. CDR3 nucleotide sequence: TGTGCCAGCAGTTTATCTTCGGGGGATCAGCCCCAGCATTTT.

With respect to this clone: This sample also contains other DNA sequences that code for the same CDR3. DNA for the CDR3: TGTGCCAGCAGCCGAGGAGTGGAGACCCAGTACTTC. Amino acids: CASSRGVETQYF. This chain links TRBV7-2 with TRBJ2-5, with D uncertain. Trimming cost V 5 bases and J 5 bases, with 9 bases left between them. The CDR3 contains 12 residues. Germline V gives CDR1 SGHTA, CDR2 FQGNSA.

This chain's CDR3 is CASSADTRYSPLHF. The CDR3, as DNA: TGTGCCAGCAGTGCCGACACCAGGTATTCACCCCTCCACTTT. The chain joins TRBV6-5 to TRBJ1-6, with no clear D. The CDR3 length is 14 residues. Germline V gene sequence: CDR1 MNHEY, CDR2 SVGAGI. V lost 5 bases to trimming and J lost 8 bases, with 13 bases between them.

CDR3 sequence reads: CAISARGAQIAGDEQFF. The CDR3 region has the DNA TGTGCCATCAGTGCGCGGGGGGCCCAAATTGCAGGGGATGAGCAGTTCTTC. The gene calls are TRBV10-3 and TRBJ2-1, with 8 bases fitting TRBD2. V was clipped by 4 bases and J by 8 bases; unmatched bases: 16. Germline V gene sequence: CDR1 ENHRY, CDR2 SYGVKD. The CDR3 spans 17 residues.

The chain joins TRBV7-8 to TRBJ1-4; 7 nucleotides align to TRBD1. The J segment lost 4 bases and the V segment lost 5 bases, leaving 7 bases of the junction unmatched. The germline V gene encodes CDR1 SGHVS and CDR2 FQNEAQ. The CDR3 extends over 15 amino acids. Here the CDR3 reads CASSDNRGSNEKLFF. The CDR3, as DNA: TGTGCCAGCAGCGATAACAGGGGAAGTAATGAAAAACTGTTTTTT.

Written as DNA, the CDR3 is TGTGCCAGCGGCCCCATGACAGGGGAGGTCGGGGAGCTGTTTTTT. Translation: CASGPMTGEVGELFF. The chain recombines TRBV11-2 with TRBJ2-2, with 8 bases lining up with TRBD1. This CDR3 has 15 amino acids. Germline trimming cut 8 bases from V and 7 bases from J; bases unmatched to any gene: 12. The V gene's germline CDR1 is SGHAT and CDR2 FQNNGV.

The chain recombines TRBV15 with TRBJ2-7; D possibly corresponds to TRBD1 (6 bases). In germline, CDR1 is LNHNV, CDR2 YYDKDF (reference sequence). V dropped 1 base and J dropped 3 bases, with 13 bases sitting between them. The CDR3 runs 15 residues. The CDR3 spells CATSRGPGQGYEQYF. CDR3 nucleotide sequence: TGTGCCACCAGCAGAGGCCCGGGACAAGGCTACGAGCAGTACTTC.

V gene TRBV11-2 combines with J gene TRBJ2-5; tentatively, D is TRBD2 (6 bases). Germline CDR1 is SGHAT and CDR2 is FQNNGV. The CDR3 is 15 residues long. Deletions cut 2 bases from V and 2 bases from J, with 12 bases between. The CDR3 region has the DNA TGTGCCAGCAGCTTAAACGGGGGACCACAAGAGACCCAGTACTTC. Translated, it gives CASSLNGGPQETQYF.

In regard to this clone: Other nucleotide sequences in the sample specify the same CDR3. The chain links TRBV30 to TRBJ1-1; D is uncertain. The CDR3 loop spans 13 amino acids. V lost 3 bases and J lost 0, with 8 bases in between. Germline V gene data show CDR1 as GTSNPN and CDR2 as SVGIG (reference sequence). This CDR3 reads CAWRGRMNTEAFF. The DNA for the CDR3 is TGTGCCTGGAGAGGCCGTATGAACACTGAAGCTTTCTTT.

The chain is built from TRBV28 and TRBJ1-2; D gene uncertain. Germline CDR1 is MDHEN and CDR2 is SYDVKM. The CDR3 totals 13 residues. V lost 4 bases, J lost 8 bases, and 14 bases lay in between. CDR3 DNA: TGTGCCAGCAGTTCCTCCGGGGAGAAAGGCTACACCTTC. Translating gives CASSSSGEKGYTF.

Concerning this clone itself: The germline gene is not matched at one end of the junction; a read error may be the cause. The chain is built from TRBV2 and TRBJ1-6; 7 bases match TRBD1. CDR3 length equals 13 residues. Per germline, CDR1 SNHLY and CDR2 FYNNEI. Here the CDR3 reads CASGRPNSGGGYF. The DNA of the CDR3 is TGTGCCAGCGGCCGACCCAACTCAGGGGGGGGGTACTTT.

This chain joins TRBV9 and TRBJ1-2, with 9 bases fitting TRBD1. The CDR3 is 13 amino acids. V was clipped by 5 bases and J by 7 bases; unmatched bases: 6. The V gene's germline CDR1 is SGDLS and CDR2 YYNGEE. The CDR3 reads CASRGTGPGGYTF. As DNA, the CDR3 is TGTGCCAGCAGAGGGACAGGGCCGGGTGGCTACACCTTC.